The source of this T cell receptor (beta chain) is a study of shared clonotypes between healthy human individuals. Looking at the study overall: Donor ages ranged 18 to 49 years: a couple of women, a few men.

As to this clone: What it binds is not known.

The study, taken as a whole, reports: Collection of samples was limited to blood; tissue repertoires likely differ.

Using ten immunoSEQ deep assay plates, investigators sequenced unsorted PBMC DNA. Profiling relied on immunoSEQ multiplex PCR, and the TCRdb table lists in-frame clones only, not all of them. Here the sample spans about 510,000 clones, almost 80% being singletons. Input material: PBMCs. This receptor was taken from a woman between 35 and 50 years old in good health. Some clones in this sample may be carry-over from other donors' samples.

CDR3 coding DNA: TGTGCCAGCAGCTTGGGTCAGGGTTACAACGAGCAGTACTTC. Protein sequence: CASSLGQGYNEQYF. The J gene is TRBJ2-7, the V gene TRBV5-4, with a tentative D call TRBD1 (5 bases). This CDR3 region has 14 residues. Germline CDR1 is SGHNT and CDR2 is YYREEE (reference sequence). Trimming stripped 0 bases from V and 5 bases from J, with 12 bases between.